A selection of T cell receptor beta chains follows, all from one sample in a study of cytomegalovirus exposure and HLA in healthy donors. Here immunoSEQ multiplex PCR was the method, and the copy in TCRdb shows in-frame clones only, minus some. The sample includes 90,000 to 140,000 clones, around 75% of them seen just once. Sequencing input: PBMCs. These TCRs come from a man aged 40-49 years in good health and CMV-seronegative. CDR3s include the opening cysteine and the closing phenylalanine or tryptophan. A D gene is named only where the DNA matches it firmly. A clone size is listed for some rows: how often the clone was seen (once, few, many), or a class if it is expanded.

.,TRBV28,TRBJ2-1,TRBD1,16,TGTGCCAGCAGTTCCCCGGGACAGGGGGCACACAATGAGCAGTTCTTC,CASSSPGQGAHNEQFF
.,TRBV2,TRBJ1-1,.,14,TGTGCCAGCAGTGACTCTCCCTGGAACACTGAAGCTTTCTTT,CASSDSPWNTEAFF
.,TRBV7-9,TRBJ2-3,TRBD2,15,TGTGCCAGCCGTGGACTAGCGGGGGGCACAGATACGCAGTATTTT,CASRGLAGGTDTQYF
.,TRBV7-9,TRBJ2-3,TRBD2,16,TGTGCCAGCAGCTCGCTAGCGGGAGTTTTCCCAGATACGCAGTATTTT,CASSSLAGVFPDTQYF
.,TRBV19,TRBJ2-7,TRBD2,14,TGTGCCAGTAGTGGGTTAGCGGGATACTACGAGCAGTACTTC,CASSGLAGYYEQYF
.,TRBV9,TRBJ2-1,.,15,TGTGCCAGCAGCCCAGTGCAGGGCTCCTACAATGAGCAGTTCTTC,CASSPVQGSYNEQFF
.,TRBV7-9,TRBJ1-3,.,13,TGTTCCAGCAGCCCTACTTCAGACAGCCTTCGATATTTT,CSSSPTSDSLRYF
few,TRBV5-6,TRBJ2-7,.,14,TGTGCCAGCAGCTTGGAGAGGTCAGCCTACGAGCAGTACTTC,CASSLERSAYEQYF
.,TRBV6-5,TRBJ2-7,.,13,TGTGCCAGCAGTTACGGTGGGGGGTTTGAGCAGTACTTC,CASSYGGGFEQYF
.,TRBV10-2,TRBJ1-1,.,17,TGCGCCAGCAGTGAGTCGAGGCCCGGGGGTTTCAACACTGAAGCTTTCTTT,CASSESRPGGFNTEAFF
few,TRBV7-2,TRBJ1-2,TRBD1,14,TGTGCCAGCACACCACAGGGGTCCAACTATGGCTACACCTTC,CASTPQGSNYGYTF
once,TRBV6-4,TRBJ2-1,.,14,TGTGCCAGCAGGTTGACAGGCCAGGGTGATGAGCAGTTCTTC,CASRLTGQGDEQFF
.,TRBV19,TRBJ2-1,TRBD1,14,TGTGCCAGTAACCCAGGGACAGGGAGGGATGAGCAGTTCTTC,CASNPGTGRDEQFF
once,TRBV7-9,TRBJ1-5,.,15,TGTGCCAGCAGCCCTCCCAACAGGGTCGGTCAGCCCCAGCATTTT,CASSPPNRVGQPQHF
.,TRBV5-5,TRBJ2-7,TRBD1,13,TGTGCCAGCAGCTTGCCAGGGGGTGACGAGCAGTACTTC,CASSLPGGDEQYF
.,TRBV4-1,TRBJ1-1,.,16,TGCGCCAGCAGCCAAGCAGGCGACAGGATGGGCACTGAAGCTTTCTTT,CASSQAGDRMGTEAFF
.,TRBV28,TRBJ2-7,.,19,TGTGCCGGCAGTCAATACCCTCCAAGGGCGACTAGTGGCTCGAGGGAGCAGTACTTC,CAGSQYPPRATSGSREQYF